This record looks at one T cell receptor (beta chain) sequence and its context. The CDR3 is 13 amino acids. The V gene lost 5 bases and the J gene lost 8 bases, with 14 bases spanning the gap. The V gene's germline CDR1 is SGHRS and CDR2 YFSETQ. TCRdb called the 5' RACE reads again in MiXCR, with one record for every CDR3 protein. This sample yields nearly 55,000 distinct CDR3 sequences, of which about 24% are seen a single time; about 3% belongs to the top ten. Source material: tumor-infiltrating naive CD4+ T cells sorted from the breast tumor. The subset is: naive CD4+ T cells, CD4+CD45RA+CD25-. This TCR came from a female donor with breast cancer. The gene calls are TRBV5-1 and TRBJ2-1; tentatively, D is TRBD1 (6 bases). The chain's CDR3 is CASRLPPGDEQFF. CDR3 nucleotide sequence: TGCGCCAGCAGGTTGCCCCCAGGGGATGAGCAGTTCTTC.